Presented here are 18 T cell receptor beta chains from one specimen sequenced in a study of T-cell reconstitution after alpha-beta-depleted transplantation in children (dated by TCRdb to about 2016). This sample's treatment or condition label indicates: allogeneic hematopoietic cell transplantation with graft depleted of TCRalphabeta T cells and CD19 B cells. Library preparation was by PCR. Sequencing relied on an Illumina HiSeq 2500. TCR library preparation used molecular barcoding, with unique molecular identifiers applied to normalize quantification of the TCRbeta repertoire. Through fastp at Q25 and MiXCR, TCRdb rebuilt clones from the public reads, retaining in-frame beta chains. Under each unique CDR3 protein, matching rows form one entry showing the most common genes and DNA. For this sample there are about a million distinct CDR3 sequences; about 29% appear just once. The ten top clones hold under 30% of the sample.

Here the sequenced sample was PBMCs, mostly from graft donor cells, taken 360 days after TCRalphabeta/CD19-depleted stem cell transplant. The receptors were gathered from a boy under two years old who had a stem cell transplant for SCID, so the T cells may come from the graft donor.

The chain carries TRBV14 and TRBJ2-5; no reliable D call. CDR3 length: 12 amino acids. Germline values: CDR1 SGHDN, CDR2 FVKESK. V gave up 2 bases and J gave up 4 bases, with 5 bases separating them. The DNA for the CDR3 is TGTGCCAGCAGCCAATACTTAGAGACCCAGTACTTC. As protein: CASSQYLETQYF.

The chain has TRBV20-1 and TRBJ2-1; perhaps TRBD2 as D (6 bases). CDR1 and CDR2 (germline): DFQATT, SNEGSKA (reference sequence). The V end was cut by 3 bases, the J end by 7 bases, with 16 bases between. There are 14 residues in the CDR3. The CDR3 nucleotides are TGCAGTGCTAGCCGGGACTTCATCGGAAATGAGCAGTTCTTC. This encodes CSASRDFIGNEQFF.

As to this clonotype: A much more abundant neighbour one base away suggests this may be a read error. The chain is built from TRBV4-1 and TRBJ2-2; 10 bases fit TRBD1. The CDR3 loop spans 16 amino acids. The V gene end was trimmed by 5 bases and the J gene end by 6 bases; junction bases not matched to a gene: 9. Germline loops: CDR1 MGHRA, CDR2 YSYEKL. CDR3 nucleotide sequence: TGCGCCAGCAGCGTCTGGGACAGGGGAGGCGCCGGGGAGCTGTTTTTT. Its translation is CASSVWDRGGAGELFF.

This clonotype was found a few times. V usage is TRBV20-1 and J usage is TRBJ2-1, with 8 bases lining up with TRBD2. The CDR3 is 16 residues long. Germline lookup yields CDR1 DFQATT and CDR2 SNEGSKA (reference sequence). Trimming removed 4 bases from V and 6 bases from J; junction bases left unmatched: 14. The CDR3 sequence is CSAKISMRGDRNEQFF. The CDR3 DNA follows: TGCAGTGCTAAAATCAGTATGCGGGGGGACCGCAATGAGCAGTTCTTC.

This sequence joins TRBV6-6 and TRBJ1-1; tentative D call: TRBD1 (5 bases). V gave up 8 bases and J gave up 0 bases, with 10 bases separating them. Germline CDR1 MNHNY, CDR2 SVGAGI (reference sequence). CDR3 size: 13 residues. The CDR3 DNA reads as TGTGCCAGCGGTCGGGACTTGAACACTGAAGCTTTCTTT. This sequence encodes CASGRDLNTEAFF.

This clonotype came up once. V usage is TRBV7-6 and J usage is TRBJ2-1, with D hard to call. Between the trimmed V and J ends, which lost 5 bases and 0 bases, there was a span of 17 bases. The CDR3 is 17 residues long. CDR1 and CDR2 from the germline V gene are SGHVS and FNYEAQ. In DNA form, the CDR3 reads TGTGCCAGCAGCCCCATTGGACGGAGTAGCTCCTACAATGAGCAGTTCTTC. Protein product: CASSPIGRSSSYNEQFF.

This sequence joins TRBV29-1 and TRBJ2-5; TRBD1 is a possible D gene (7 bases). The CDR3 has 15 residues. Germline loops: CDR1 SQVTM, CDR2 ANQGSEA. The V end was cut by 7 bases, the J end by 2 bases, with 20 bases between. The CDR3, as DNA: TGCAGCGCTGACCCTCAGGGGGGCGCACAAGAGACCCAGTACTTC. Its translation: CSADPQGGAQETQYF. Full variable domain (missing parts from reference TRBV29-1 and TRBJ2-5): SAVISQKPSRDICQRGTSLTIQCQVDSQVTMMFWYRQQPGQSLTLIATANQGSEATYESGFVIDKFPISRPNLTFSTLTVSNMSPEDSSIYLCSADPQGGAQETQYFGPGTRLLVL.

This clonotype was detected only once. The V gene is TRBV5-5, the J gene TRBJ1-2; D remains ambiguous. Per the germline V gene, CDR1 is SGHKS and CDR2 is YYEKEE (reference sequence). Trimming removed 0 bases at V and 3 bases at J, with 18 bases between. The CDR3 length is 17 residues. CDR3 sequence reads: CASSLEGGYSRYYGYTF. CDR3 coding DNA: TGTGCCAGCAGCTTGGAAGGCGGCTACTCTCGCTACTATGGCTACACCTTC.

This clonotype was seen more than once but under ten times. The gene calls are TRBV29-1 and TRBJ2-3, with D hard to call. Trimming took 5 bases from V and 4 from J, leaving 7 bases between them. This CDR3 region has 11 residues. Germline values: CDR1 SQVTM, CDR2 ANQGSEA. CDR3 DNA sequence: TGCAGCGTTCGGGTGGCAGATACGCAGTATTTT. Its translation is CSVRVADTQYF.

The chain links TRBV7-9 to TRBJ2-2; no clear D. Germline CDR1 is SEHNR and CDR2 is FQNEAQ (reference sequence). Trimming shortened V by 1 base and J by 1 base, and 10 bases separated the two germline ends. This CDR3 comprises 16 residues. The CDR3 nucleotides read TGTGCCAGCAGCTTAGAGCTCGGGTGGAACACCGGGGAGCTGTTTTTT. Protein: CASSLELGWNTGELFF.

The V and J genes are TRBV29-1 and TRBJ1-1; D gene uncertain. Germline V CDR1 and CDR2: SQVTM, ANQGSEA. The CDR3 is made up of 10 amino acids. The ends were cut back, 3 bases at V and 4 bases at J, with 3 bases in the middle. The CDR3 is CSVEVTEAFF. In nucleotides, the CDR3 is TGCAGCGTTGAGGTCACTGAAGCTTTCTTT.

This rearrangement joins TRBV4-1 to TRBJ1-5; no firm D call. Germline V gives CDR1 MGHRA, CDR2 YSYEKL. This CDR3 is 13 amino acids long. Trimming shortened V by 0 bases and J by 7 bases, and 7 bases separated the two germline ends. The CDR3 is CASSQERTQPQHF. The DNA for the CDR3 is TGCGCCAGCAGCCAAGAGCGGACGCAGCCCCAGCATTTT.

The CDR3 here is CAFSSGELFF. As DNA, the CDR3 is TGTGCCTTCTCATCAGGGGAGCTGTTTTTT. The genes are TRBV2 and TRBJ2-2; no reliable D call. Germline lookup yields CDR1 SNHLY and CDR2 FYNNEI. V dropped 11 bases and J dropped 8 bases, with 9 bases sitting between them. The CDR3 length is 10 residues.

The chain uses TRBV20-1 and TRBJ2-7; 7 bases are shared with TRBD1. This CDR3 spans 14 amino acids. V lost 5 bases to trimming and J lost 4 bases; unmatched junction nucleotides: 11. Germline loops: CDR1 DFQATT, CDR2 SNEGSKA (reference sequence). CDR3 coding DNA: TGCAGTGCTCTAACGGGACAGACAACTTACGAGCAGTACTTC. Translated: CSALTGQTTYEQYF.

The CDR3 DNA reads as TGTGCCAGCAGCCAGTTAAAGGTGGGGAGGGGGAGCTCCTACAATGAGCAGTTCTTC. Its protein product is CASSQLKVGRGSSYNEQFF. The chain joins TRBV4-2 to TRBJ2-1, with D perhaps matching TRBD2 (7 bases). V lost 3 bases and J 0 bases, leaving 21 bases between the germline ends. This CDR3 has 19 amino acids. Germline-derived CDR1 and CDR2 are LGHNA and YNFKEQ.

V gene TRBV5-1 combines with J gene TRBJ2-2, with TRBD2 identical over 7 bases. Germline CDR1 and CDR2: SGHRS and YFSETQ. The CDR3 has 14 residues. With 4 bases clipped from V and 7 bases from J, the junction kept 7 bases outside the gene matches. The CDR3 sequence is CASSTLTSFGELFF. CDR3 sequence (DNA): TGCGCCAGCAGCACCCTGACTAGCTTCGGGGAGCTGTTTTTT.

This clonotype was found a few times. The rearrangement links TRBV5-5 to TRBJ1-2; D is undetermined. V lost 2 bases and J lost 7, with 15 bases in between. This CDR3 has 14 amino acids. The V gene's germline CDR1 is SGHKS and CDR2 YYEKEE (reference sequence). CDR3 nucleotide sequence: TGTGCCAGCAGCTTTGGTTGGACGACTATTGGCTACACCTTC. Its protein is CASSFGWTTIGYTF.

This sequence joins TRBV5-1 and TRBJ2-7; 9 bases line up with TRBD2. V was clipped by 0 bases and J by 2 bases; unmatched bases: 6. CDR1 is SGHRS, CDR2 YFSETQ, per germline. The CDR3 is 16 amino acids. CDR3 sequence (DNA): TGCGCCAGCAGCTTGGTCGGGGTAGCGGGGGCCTACGAGCAGTACTTC. It specifies CASSLVGVAGAYEQYF.